This T cell receptor (beta chain) was profiled in a study of shared clonotypes between healthy human individuals. The study's findings and limits: How much donors shared clonotypes was expected to be affected by sequencing depth.

Researchers ran the assay at a deep level. In replicate PCRs of sorted subsets, around 200 ng DNA, tens of thousands of T cell genomes, was used. This table comes from immunoSEQ multiplex PCR, and its TCRdb copy is limited to in-frame clones, with some not included. The sample records over 2 million clones, 85% to 95% being singletons. V lost 0 bases and J lost 5, with 7 bases in between. The CDR3 totals 13 residues. CDR1 and CDR2 (germline): SGHTA, FQGTGA. This clone appeared once. The antigen is undetermined. This specimen includes other DNA sequences encoding the same CDR3. The clonotype originates from a man between 18 and 35 years old in good health. Some clones in this sample may be carry-over from other donors' samples. The source material was naive CD4+ T cells from PBMCs. Subset: CD45RA+ positively selected. The chain combines TRBV7-3 with TRBJ1-1; D is unclear. DNA for the CDR3: TGTGCCAGCAGCTTAACTGGGAGGACTGAAGCTTTCTTT. This encodes CASSLTGRTEAFF. The full variable domain, rest sourced from reference TRBV7-3 and TRBJ1-1, is GAGVSQTPSNKVTEKGKYVELRCDPISGHTALYWYRQSLGQGPEFLIYFQGTGAADDSGLPNDRFFAVRPEGSVSTLKIQRTERGDSAVYLCASSLTGRTEAFFGQGTRLTVV.